This T cell receptor (beta chain) was profiled in a study of vaccination effects on CD4 cells after COVID-19. Background on the study: Following the second dose by a median of 72 days, the post-vaccine samples were obtained.

The culture ran for about eleven days before CD4+ T cells were isolated. Either the BNT162b2 or mRNA-1273 vaccine was given to participants in two doses. Each vaccine recipient was nucleocapsid antibody negative and had no prior SARS-CoV-2 infection. On day 3 and again on day 7, half the medium was replaced with IL-2 medium. Generated by immunoSEQ multiplex PCR, the TCRdb table keeps only in-frame clones and is missing some. Of about 40,000 clones listed, about 63% were seen once; the top ten hold about 8%. This CDR3 is 17 amino acids long. Per germline, CDR1 SGHDT and CDR2 YYEEEE. V trimming: 3 bases; J trimming: 1 base; junction bases outside the gene matches: 9. This clone showed up just a few times. As yet, its antigen is unknown.

The sequencing used CD4+ T cells from PBMCs cultured without peptide, collected after COVID-19 vaccination. The clonotype was recovered from a human donor who received a COVID-19 vaccine. The chain combines TRBV5-6 with TRBJ2-2, with 7 bases fitting TRBD1. This CDR3 is CASSSVIRDRNTGELFF. CDR3 sequence (DNA): TGTGCCAGCAGCTCTGTAATCCGGGACAGGAACACCGGGGAGCTGTTTTTT.